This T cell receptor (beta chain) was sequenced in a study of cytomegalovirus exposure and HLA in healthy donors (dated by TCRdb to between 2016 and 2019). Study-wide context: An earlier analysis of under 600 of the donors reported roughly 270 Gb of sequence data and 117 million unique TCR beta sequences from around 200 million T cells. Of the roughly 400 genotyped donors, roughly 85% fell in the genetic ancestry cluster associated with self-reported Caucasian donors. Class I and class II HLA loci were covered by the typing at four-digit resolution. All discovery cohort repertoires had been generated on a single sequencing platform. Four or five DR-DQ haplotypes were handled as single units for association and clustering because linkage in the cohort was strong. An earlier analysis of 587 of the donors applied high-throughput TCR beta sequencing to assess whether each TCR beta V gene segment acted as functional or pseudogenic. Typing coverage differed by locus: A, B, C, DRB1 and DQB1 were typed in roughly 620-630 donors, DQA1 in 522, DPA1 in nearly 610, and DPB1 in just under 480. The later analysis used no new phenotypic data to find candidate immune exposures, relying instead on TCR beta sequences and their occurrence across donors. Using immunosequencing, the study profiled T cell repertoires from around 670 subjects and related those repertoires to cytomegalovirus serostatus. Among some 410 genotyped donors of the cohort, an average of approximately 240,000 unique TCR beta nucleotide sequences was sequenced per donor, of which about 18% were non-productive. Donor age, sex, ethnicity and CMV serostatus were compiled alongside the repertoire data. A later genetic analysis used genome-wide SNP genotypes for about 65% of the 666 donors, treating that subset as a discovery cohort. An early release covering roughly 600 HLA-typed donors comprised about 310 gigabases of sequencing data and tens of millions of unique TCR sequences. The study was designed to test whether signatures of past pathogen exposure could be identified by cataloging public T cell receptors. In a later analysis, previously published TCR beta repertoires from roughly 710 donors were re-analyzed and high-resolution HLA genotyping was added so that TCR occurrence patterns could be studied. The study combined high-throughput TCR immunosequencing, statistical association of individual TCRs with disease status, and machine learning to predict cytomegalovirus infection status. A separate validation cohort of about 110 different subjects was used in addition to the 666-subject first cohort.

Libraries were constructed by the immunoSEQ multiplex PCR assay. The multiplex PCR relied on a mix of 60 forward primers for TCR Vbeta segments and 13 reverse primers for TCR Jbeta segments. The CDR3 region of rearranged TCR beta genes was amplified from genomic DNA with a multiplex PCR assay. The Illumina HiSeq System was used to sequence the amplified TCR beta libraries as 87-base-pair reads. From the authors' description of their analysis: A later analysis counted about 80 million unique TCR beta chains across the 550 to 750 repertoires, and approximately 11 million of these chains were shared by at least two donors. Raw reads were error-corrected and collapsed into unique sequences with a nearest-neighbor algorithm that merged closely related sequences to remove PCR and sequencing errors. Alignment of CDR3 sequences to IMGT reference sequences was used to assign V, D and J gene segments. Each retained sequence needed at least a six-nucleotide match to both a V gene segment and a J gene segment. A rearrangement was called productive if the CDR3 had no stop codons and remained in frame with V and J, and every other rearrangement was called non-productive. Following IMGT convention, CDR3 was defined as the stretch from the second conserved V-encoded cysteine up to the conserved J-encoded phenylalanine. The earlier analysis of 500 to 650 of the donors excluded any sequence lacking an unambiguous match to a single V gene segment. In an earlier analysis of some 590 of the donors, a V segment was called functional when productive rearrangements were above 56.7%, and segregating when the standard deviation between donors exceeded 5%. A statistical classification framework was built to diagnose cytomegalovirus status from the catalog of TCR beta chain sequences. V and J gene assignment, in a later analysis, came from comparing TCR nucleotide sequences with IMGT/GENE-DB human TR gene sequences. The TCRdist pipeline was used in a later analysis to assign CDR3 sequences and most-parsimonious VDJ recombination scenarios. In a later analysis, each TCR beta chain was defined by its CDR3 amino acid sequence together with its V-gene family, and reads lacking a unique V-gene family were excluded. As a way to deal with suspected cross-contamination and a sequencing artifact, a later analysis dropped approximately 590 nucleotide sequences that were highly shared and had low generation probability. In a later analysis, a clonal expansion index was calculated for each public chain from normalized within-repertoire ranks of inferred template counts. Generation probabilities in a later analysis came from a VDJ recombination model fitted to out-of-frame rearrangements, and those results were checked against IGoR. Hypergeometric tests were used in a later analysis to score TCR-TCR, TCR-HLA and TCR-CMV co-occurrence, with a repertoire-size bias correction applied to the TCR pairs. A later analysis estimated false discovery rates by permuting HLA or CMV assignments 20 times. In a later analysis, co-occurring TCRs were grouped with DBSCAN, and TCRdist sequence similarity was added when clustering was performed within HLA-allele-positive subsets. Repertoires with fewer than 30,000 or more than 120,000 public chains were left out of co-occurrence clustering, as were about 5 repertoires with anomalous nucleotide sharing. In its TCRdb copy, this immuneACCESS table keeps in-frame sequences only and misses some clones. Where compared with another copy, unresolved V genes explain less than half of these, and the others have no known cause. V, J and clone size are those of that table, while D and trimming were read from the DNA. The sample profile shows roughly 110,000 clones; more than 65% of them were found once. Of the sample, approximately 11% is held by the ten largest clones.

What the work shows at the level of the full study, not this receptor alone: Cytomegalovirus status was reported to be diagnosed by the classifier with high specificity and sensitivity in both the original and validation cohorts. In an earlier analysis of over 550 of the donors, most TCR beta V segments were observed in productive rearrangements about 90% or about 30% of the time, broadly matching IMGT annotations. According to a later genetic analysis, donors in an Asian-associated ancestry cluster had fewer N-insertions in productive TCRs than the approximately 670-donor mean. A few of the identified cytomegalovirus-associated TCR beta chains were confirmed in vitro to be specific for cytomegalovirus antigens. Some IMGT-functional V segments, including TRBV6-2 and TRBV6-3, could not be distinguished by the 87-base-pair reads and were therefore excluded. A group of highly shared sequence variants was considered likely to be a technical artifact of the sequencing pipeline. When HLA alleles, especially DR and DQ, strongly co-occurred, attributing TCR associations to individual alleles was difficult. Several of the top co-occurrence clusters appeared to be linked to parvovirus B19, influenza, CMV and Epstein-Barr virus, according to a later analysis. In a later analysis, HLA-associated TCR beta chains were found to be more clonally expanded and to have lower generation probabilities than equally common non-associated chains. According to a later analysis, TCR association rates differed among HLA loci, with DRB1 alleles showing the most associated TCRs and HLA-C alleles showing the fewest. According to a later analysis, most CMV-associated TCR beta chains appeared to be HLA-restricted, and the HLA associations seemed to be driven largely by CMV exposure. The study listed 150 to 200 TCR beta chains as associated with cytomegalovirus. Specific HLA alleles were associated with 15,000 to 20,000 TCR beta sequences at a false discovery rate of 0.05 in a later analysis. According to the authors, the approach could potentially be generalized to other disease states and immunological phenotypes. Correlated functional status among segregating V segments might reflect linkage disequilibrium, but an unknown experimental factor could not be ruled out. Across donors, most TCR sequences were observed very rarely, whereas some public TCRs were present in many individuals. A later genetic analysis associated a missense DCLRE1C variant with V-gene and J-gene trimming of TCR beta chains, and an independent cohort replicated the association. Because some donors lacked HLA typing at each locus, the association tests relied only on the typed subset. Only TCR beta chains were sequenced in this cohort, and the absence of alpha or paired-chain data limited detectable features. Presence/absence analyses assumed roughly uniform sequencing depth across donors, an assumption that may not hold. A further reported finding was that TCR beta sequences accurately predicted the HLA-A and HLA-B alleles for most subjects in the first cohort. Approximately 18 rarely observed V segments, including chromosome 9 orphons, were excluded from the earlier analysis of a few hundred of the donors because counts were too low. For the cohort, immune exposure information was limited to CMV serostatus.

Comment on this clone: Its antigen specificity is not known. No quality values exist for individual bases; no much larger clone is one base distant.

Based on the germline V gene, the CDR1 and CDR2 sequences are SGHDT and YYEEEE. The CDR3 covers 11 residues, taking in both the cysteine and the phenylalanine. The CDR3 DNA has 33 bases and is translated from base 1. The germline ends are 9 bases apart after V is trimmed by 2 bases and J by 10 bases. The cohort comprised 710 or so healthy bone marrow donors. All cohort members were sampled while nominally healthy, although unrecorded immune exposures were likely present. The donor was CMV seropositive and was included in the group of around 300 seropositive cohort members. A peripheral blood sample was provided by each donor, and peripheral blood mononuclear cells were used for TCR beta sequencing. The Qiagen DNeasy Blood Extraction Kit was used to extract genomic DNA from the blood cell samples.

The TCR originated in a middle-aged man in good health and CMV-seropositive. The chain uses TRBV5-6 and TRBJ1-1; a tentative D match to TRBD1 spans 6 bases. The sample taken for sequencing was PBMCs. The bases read TGTGCCAGCAGCTTCAGGGGTGCAGCTTTCTTT. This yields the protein CASSFRGAAFF.